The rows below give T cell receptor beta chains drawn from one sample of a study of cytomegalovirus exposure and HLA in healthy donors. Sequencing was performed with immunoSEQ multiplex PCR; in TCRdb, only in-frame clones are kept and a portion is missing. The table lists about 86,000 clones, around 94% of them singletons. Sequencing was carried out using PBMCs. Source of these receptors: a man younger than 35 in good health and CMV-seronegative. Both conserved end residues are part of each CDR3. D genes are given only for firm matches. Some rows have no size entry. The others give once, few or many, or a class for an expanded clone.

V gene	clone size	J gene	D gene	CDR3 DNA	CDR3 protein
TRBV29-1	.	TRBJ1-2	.	TGCAGCGTTGTGCGGGGCTCTTACTATGGCTACACCTTC	CSVVRGSYYGYTF
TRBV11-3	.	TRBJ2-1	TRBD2	TGTGCCAGCAGCCCTAGCCCGGGACTAGCGCGTGGTGAGCAGTTCTTC	CASSPSPGLARGEQFF
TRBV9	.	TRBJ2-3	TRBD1	TGTGCCAGCAGCGTATCCCCCCTCATGCTGGGGGGACAGGGGGCCACCAGCACAGATACGCAGTATTTT	CASSVSPLMLGGQGATSTDTQYF
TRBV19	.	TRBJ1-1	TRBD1	TGTGCCAGTAGTAGACCGGGACAGGGGAGGGGGAACACTGAAGCTTTCTTT	CASSRPGQGRGNTEAFF
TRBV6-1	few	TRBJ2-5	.	TGTGCCAGCGGAGTACTGGGGGGGGCCCAAGAGACCCAGTACTTC	CASGVLGGAQETQYF
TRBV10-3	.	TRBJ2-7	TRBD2	TGTGCCACCGGGACTAGCGGCTTCGAGCAGTACTTC	CATGTSGFEQYF
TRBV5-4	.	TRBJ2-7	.	TGTGCCAGCAGCTTGGGAACGGGAAGCTCCTACGAGCAGTACTTC	CASSLGTGSSYEQYF
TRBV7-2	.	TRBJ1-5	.	TGTGCCAGCAACCGAGGGAATCAGCCCCAGCATTTT	CASNRGNQPQHF
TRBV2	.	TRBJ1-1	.	TGTGCCAGCCCTCGGAGGGGGGGAACGAACACTGAAGCTTTCTTT	CASPRRGGTNTEAFF
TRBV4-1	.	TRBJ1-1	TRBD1	TGCGCCAGCAGCCTCAAGGGACAGGGGGCCATGGGCACTGAAGCTTTCTTT	CASSLKGQGAMGTEAFF
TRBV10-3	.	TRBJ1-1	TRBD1	TGTGCCATCACCAACCGGGACAGGGGTTTGACTGAAGCTTTCTTT	CAITNRDRGLTEAFF
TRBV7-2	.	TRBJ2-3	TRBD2	TGTGCCAGCAGCTTAGCCCTCCTTAGCGGGGGTCGCACAGATACGCAGTATTTT	CASSLALLSGGRTDTQYF
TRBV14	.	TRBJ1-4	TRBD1	TGTGCCAGCAGCCAAGGTGTGAGGGGGCCTAATGAAAAACTGTTTTTT	CASSQGVRGPNEKLFF
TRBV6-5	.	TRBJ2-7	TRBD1	TGTGCCAGCAGCCGGGACGGACAGGGGGGCTACGAGCAGTACTTC	CASSRDGQGGYEQYF
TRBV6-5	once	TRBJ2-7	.	TGTGCCAGCAGGCCTGACAGTAACCTCTACGAGCAGTACTTC	CASRPDSNLYEQYF
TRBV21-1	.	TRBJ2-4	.	TGTGCCAGCAGCAAGGACAGGGGACTAGCCAAAAACATTCAGTACTTC	CASSKDRGLAKNIQYF
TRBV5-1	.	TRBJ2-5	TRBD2	TGCGCCAGCAGCTCCACAACTAGCGGGAGGGAGACCCAGTACTTC	CASSSTTSGRETQYF
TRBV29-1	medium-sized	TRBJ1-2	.	TGCAGCGTTGGCCTAATATATGGCTACACCTTC	CSVGLIYGYTF
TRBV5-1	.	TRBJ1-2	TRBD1	TGCGCCAGCAGCCCGGGGACAGCCTCCTATGGCTACACCTTC	CASSPGTASYGYTF
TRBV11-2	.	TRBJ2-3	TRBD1	TGTGCCAGCAGCTCCGGGACAACGACAGGGAGCACAGATACGCAGTATTTT	CASSSGTTTGSTDTQYF
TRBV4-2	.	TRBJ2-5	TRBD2	TGTGCCAGCAGCCAAGATCGGGGGGGCCAAGAGACCCAGTACTTC	CASSQDRGGQETQYF
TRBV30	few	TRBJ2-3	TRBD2	TGTGCCTGGACTGGAAGACTAGCGGGGGGAGATACGCAGTATTTT	CAWTGRLAGGDTQYF
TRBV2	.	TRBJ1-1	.	TGTGCCAGCAGTGAACGCCAGGTTATGAACACTGAAGCTTTCTTT	CASSERQVMNTEAFF
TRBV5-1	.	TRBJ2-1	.	TGCGCCAGCAGCTTTGAGGCGGGAAGCTCCTACAATGAGCAGTTCTTC	CASSFEAGSSYNEQFF
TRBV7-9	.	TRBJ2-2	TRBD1	TGTGCCAGCATCTCCTCACAGGGGACGTACACCGGGGAGCTGTTTTTT	CASISSQGTYTGELFF
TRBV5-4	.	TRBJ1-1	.	TGTGCCAGCAGCTTGGACAGGGTCAGAGCTACTGAAGCTTTCTTT	CASSLDRVRATEAFF
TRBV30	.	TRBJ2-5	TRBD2	TGTGCCTGGAGCCTGATTGCCGGGACTAGGAAACAAGAGACCCAGTACTTC	CAWSLIAGTRKQETQYF
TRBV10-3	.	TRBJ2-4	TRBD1	TGTGCCATCAGTGCCCGGGACAGTATTCAGTACTTC	CAISARDSIQYF
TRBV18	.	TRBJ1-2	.	TGTGCCAGCTCACCACCGGGGCTCGCGGACTATGGCTACACCTTC	CASSPPGLADYGYTF
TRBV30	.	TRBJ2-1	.	TGTGCCTGGACCCTTGGTGTACCGATGGCGCAGTTCTTC	CAWTLGVPMAQFF
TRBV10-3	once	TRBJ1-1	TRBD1	TGTGCCATCAGTGAGAGGGACAGTCAGGGAATGGCTTTCTTT	CAISERDSQGMAFF
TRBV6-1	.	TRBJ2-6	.	TGTGCCAGCAGAAACCGGTCCTCTGGGGCCAACGTCCTGACTTTC	CASRNRSSGANVLTF
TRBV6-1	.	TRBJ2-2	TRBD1	TGTGCCAGCAGTGAAGCTCTTAGGCCGGGACAGGGGGCCGGCGGGGAGCTGTTTTTT	CASSEALRPGQGAGGELFF
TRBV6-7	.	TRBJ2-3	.	TGTGCCAGCAGTTCATGTCCGATCACTAGAGATACGCAGTATTTT	CASSSCPITRDTQYF
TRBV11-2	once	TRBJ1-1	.	TGTGCCAGCAGCTTAGGACAGGTTAACACTGAAGCTTTCTTT	CASSLGQVNTEAFF
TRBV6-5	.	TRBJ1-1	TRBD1	TGTGCCAGCAGTTTTGACAGGGGTAACACTGAAGCTTTCTTT	CASSFDRGNTEAFF
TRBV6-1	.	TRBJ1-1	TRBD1	TGTGCCAGCAGTGAAAATTCCGGACTAAGGGGGCTGACTGAAGCTTTCTTT	CASSENSGLRGLTEAFF
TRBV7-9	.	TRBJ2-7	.	TGTGCCAGCAGCTTACTAGGAGGGACCTACGAGCAGTACTTC	CASSLLGGTYEQYF
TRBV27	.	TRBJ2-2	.	TGTGCCAGCAGTTACGGCGGGGGGGAGCTGTTTTTT	CASSYGGGELFF
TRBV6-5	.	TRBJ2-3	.	TGTGCCAGCAGGGGGACTGGAAGCACAGATACGCAGTATTTT	CASRGTGSTDTQYF
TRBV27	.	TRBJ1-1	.	TGTGCCAGCAGTTTATCATCGTTGGGGGCTAGAATATCTTTCTTT	CASSLSSLGARISFF
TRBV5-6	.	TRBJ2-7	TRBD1	TGTGCCAGCGCCGGACAGGTCAATGCCTACGAGCAGTACTTC	CASAGQVNAYEQYF
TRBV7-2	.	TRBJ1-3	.	TGTGCCAGCAGCTTAGGACGGGCGGGGGGTGGAAACACCATATATTTT	CASSLGRAGGGNTIYF
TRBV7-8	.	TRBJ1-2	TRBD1	TGTGCCAGCAGCCAAGGGACAGGGCAATACTATGGCTACACCTTC	CASSQGTGQYYGYTF
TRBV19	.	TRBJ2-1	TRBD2	TGTGCCAGTAGCGGCGGATCTAGCGGGCGTTACAATGAGCAGTTCTTC	CASSGGSSGRYNEQFF